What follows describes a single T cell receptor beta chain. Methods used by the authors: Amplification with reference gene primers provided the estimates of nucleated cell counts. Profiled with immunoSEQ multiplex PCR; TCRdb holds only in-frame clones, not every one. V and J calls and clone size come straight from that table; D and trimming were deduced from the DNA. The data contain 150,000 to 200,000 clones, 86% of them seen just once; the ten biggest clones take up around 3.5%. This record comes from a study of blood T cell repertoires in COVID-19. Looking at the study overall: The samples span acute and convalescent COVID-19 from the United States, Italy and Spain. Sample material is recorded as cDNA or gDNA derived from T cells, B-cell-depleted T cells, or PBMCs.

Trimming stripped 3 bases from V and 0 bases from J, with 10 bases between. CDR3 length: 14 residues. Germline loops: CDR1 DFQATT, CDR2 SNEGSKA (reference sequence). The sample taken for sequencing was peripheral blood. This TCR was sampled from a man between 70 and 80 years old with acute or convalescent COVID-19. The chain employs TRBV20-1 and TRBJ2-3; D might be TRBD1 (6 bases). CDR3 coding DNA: TGCAGTGCTAGTGGGGGCGGTAGCACAGATACGCAGTATTTT. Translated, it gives CSASGGGSTDTQYF.